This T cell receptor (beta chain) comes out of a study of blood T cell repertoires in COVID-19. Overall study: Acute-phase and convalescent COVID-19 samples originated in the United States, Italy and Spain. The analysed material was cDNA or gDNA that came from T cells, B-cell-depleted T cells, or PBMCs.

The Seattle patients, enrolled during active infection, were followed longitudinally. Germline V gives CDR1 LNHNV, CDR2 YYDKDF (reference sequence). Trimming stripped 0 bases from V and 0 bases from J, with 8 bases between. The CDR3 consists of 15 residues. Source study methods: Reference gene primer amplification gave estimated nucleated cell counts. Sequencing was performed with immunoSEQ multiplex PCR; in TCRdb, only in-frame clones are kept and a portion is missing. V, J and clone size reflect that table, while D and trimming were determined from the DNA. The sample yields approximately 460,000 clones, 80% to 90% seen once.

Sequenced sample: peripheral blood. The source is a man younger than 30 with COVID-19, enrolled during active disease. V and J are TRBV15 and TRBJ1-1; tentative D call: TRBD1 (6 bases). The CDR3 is CATSRDRGMNTEAFF. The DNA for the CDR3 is TGTGCCACCAGCAGAGATAGGGGGATGAACACTGAAGCTTTCTTT.